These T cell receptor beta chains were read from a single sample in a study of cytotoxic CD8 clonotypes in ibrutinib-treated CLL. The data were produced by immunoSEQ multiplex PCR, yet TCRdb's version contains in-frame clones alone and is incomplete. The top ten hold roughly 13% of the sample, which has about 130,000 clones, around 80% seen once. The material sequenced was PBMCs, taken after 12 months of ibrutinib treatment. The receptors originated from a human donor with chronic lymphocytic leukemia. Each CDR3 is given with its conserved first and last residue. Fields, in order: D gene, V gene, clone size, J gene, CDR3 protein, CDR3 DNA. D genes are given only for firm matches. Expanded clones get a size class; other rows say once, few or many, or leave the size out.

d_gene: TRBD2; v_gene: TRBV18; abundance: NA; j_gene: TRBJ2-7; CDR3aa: CASSPSGTNEQYF; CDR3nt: TGTGCCAGCTCACCATCCGGGACTAACGAGCAGTACTTC
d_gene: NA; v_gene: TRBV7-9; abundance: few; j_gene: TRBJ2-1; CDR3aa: CASRTLYNSSSYNEQFF; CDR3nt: TGTGCCAGCAGGACACTTTATAATAGTTCATCCTACAATGAGCAGTTCTTC
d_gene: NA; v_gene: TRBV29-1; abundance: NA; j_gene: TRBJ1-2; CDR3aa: CSVEVGGYGYTF; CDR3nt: TGCAGCGTTGAGGTGGGGGGCTATGGCTACACCTTC
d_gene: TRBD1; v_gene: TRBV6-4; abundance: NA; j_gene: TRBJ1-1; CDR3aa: CASSPGGQGATAFF; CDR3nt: TGTGCCAGCAGTCCCGGGGGACAGGGGGCGACAGCTTTCTTT
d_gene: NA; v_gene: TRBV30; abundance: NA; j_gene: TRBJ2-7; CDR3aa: CAWSLNPTGGEQYF; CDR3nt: TGTGCCTGGAGCCTAAACCCTACAGGTGGCGAGCAGTACTTC
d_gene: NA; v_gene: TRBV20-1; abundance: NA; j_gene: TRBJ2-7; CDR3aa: CSARATGEQYF; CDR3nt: TGCAGTGCTAGAGCCACGGGCGAGCAGTACTTC
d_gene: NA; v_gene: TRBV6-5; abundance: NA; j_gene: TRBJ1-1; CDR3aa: CASSYPGVREEAFF; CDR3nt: TGTGCCAGCAGTTACCCGGGGGTTCGAGAGGAAGCTTTCTTT
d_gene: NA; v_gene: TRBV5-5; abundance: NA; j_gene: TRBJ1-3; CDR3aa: CASSFGPSSGNTIYF; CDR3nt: TGTGCCAGCAGCTTCGGACCGAGCTCTGGAAACACCATATATTTT
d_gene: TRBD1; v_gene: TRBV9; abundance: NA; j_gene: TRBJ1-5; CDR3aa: CASSVGTGPNQPQHF; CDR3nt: TGTGCCAGCAGCGTCGGGACAGGCCCCAATCAGCCCCAGCATTTT
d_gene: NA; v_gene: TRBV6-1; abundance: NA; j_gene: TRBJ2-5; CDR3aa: CASSEFLSGQETQYF; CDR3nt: TGTGCCAGCAGTGAGTTCTTATCAGGGCAAGAGACCCAGTACTTC
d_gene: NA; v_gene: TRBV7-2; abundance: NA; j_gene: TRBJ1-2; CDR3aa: CASSFGIGVISGYTF; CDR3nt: TGTGCCAGCAGCTTCGGAATAGGGGTAATTTCTGGCTACACCTTC
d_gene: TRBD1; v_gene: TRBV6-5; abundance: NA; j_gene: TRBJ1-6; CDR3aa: CASSSQGSHLNSPLHF; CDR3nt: TGTGCCAGCAGTTCACAGGGGTCCCACTTGAATTCACCCCTCCACTTT
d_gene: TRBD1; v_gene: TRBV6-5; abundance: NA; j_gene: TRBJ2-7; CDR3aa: CASRPPGQGNEQYF; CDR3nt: TGTGCCAGCAGACCCCCGGGACAGGGAAACGAGCAGTACTTC
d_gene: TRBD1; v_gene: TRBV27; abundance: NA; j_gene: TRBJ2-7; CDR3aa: CASSFETGNIYEQYF; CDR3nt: TGTGCCAGCAGTTTTGAGACAGGGAACATCTACGAGCAGTACTTC
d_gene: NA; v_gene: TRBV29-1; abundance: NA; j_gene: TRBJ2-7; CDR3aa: CSVELRDRSYEQYF; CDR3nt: TGCAGCGTTGAACTTCGTGACAGATCCTACGAGCAGTACTTC
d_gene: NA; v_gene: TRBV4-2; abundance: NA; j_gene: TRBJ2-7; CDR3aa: CASSHPNSYEQYF; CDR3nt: TGTGCCAGCAGCCATCCGAACTCCTACGAGCAGTACTTC
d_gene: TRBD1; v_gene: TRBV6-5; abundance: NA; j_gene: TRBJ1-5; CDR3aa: CASTPDRDQPQHF; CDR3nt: TGTGCCAGCACCCCCGACAGGGATCAGCCCCAGCATTTT
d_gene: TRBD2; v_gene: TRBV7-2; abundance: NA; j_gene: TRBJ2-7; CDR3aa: CASSFTSGSSEQYF; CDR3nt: TGTGCCAGCAGCTTTACTAGCGGGAGTTCCGAGCAGTACTTC
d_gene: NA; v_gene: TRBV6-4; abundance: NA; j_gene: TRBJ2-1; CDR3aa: CASSDSGGIRQQFF; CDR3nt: TGTGCCAGCAGTGACTCAGGGGGGATCAGGCAGCAGTTCTTC
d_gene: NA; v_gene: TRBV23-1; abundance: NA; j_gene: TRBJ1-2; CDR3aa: CASPPKNTGGGGYTF; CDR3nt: TGCGCCAGCCCTCCCAAGAACACGGGGGGGGGTGGCTACACCTTC
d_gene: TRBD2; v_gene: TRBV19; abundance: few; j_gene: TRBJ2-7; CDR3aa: CAEHWWGGCYEQYF; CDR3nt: TGTGCGGAACACTGGTGGGGAGGGTGCTACGAGCAGTACTTC
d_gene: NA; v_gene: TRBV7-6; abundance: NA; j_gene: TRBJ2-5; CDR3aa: CASSLMGETQYF; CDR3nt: TGTGCCAGCAGCTTAATGGGAGAGACCCAGTACTTC
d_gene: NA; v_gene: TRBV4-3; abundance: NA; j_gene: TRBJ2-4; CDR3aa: CASSQVQFQAPGWENIQYF; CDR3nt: TGCGCCAGCAGCCAAGTTCAATTTCAGGCCCCAGGGTGGGAAAACATTCAGTACTTC
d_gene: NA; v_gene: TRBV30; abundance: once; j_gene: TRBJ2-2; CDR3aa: CAWSVRWQGIDGTGELFF; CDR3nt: TGTGCCTGGAGTGTACGTTGGCAGGGGATAGACGGGACCGGGGAGCTGTTTTTT
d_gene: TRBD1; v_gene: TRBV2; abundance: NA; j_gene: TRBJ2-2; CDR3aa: CASRLDRANTGELFF; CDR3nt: TGTGCCAGCAGGTTGGACAGGGCCAACACCGGGGAGCTGTTTTTT
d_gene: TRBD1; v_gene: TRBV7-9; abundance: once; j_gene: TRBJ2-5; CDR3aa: CASRLTGEETQYF; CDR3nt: TGTGCCAGCAGACTCACAGGGGAAGAGACCCAGTACTTC
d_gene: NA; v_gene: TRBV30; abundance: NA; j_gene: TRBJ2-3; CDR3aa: CAWSLPASTDTQYF; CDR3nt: TGTGCCTGGAGTCTGCCTGCTAGCACAGATACGCAGTATTTT
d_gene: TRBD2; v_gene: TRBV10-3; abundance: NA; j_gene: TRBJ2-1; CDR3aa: CAISELPSGENEQFF; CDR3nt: TGTGCCATCAGTGAGCTACCTAGCGGGGAAAATGAGCAGTTCTTC
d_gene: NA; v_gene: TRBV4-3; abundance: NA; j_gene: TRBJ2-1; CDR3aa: CASSQDTGVGYNEQFF; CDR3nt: TGCGCCAGCAGCCAAGATACGGGAGTAGGGTACAATGAGCAGTTCTTC
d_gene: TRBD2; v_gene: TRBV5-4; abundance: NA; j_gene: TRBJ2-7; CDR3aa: CASRSGGGDEQYF; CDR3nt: TGTGCCAGCAGAAGCGGGGGAGGGGACGAGCAGTACTTC
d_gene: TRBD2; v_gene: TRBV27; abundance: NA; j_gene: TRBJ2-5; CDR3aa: CASSMGTSAQETQYF; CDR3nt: TGTGCCAGCTCGATGGGGACTAGCGCTCAAGAGACCCAGTACTTC
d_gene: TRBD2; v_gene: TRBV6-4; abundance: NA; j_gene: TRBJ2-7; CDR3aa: CASSHGRLAGPQGNYEQYF; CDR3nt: TGTGCCAGCAGCCACGGAAGACTAGCGGGCCCCCAAGGAAACTACGAGCAGTACTTC
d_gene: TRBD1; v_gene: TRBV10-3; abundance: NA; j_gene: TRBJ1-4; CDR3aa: CAISESRTGVEKLFF; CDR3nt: TGTGCCATCAGTGAGTCTCGGACAGGGGTTGAAAAACTGTTTTTT
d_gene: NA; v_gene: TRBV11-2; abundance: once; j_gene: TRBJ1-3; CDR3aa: CASSLVGSGNTIYF; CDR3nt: TGTGCCAGCAGCTTAGTAGGCAGTGGAAACACCATATATTTT
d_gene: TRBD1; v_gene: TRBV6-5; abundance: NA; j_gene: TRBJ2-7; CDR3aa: CASSYSIRTGYEQYF; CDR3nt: TGTGCCAGCAGTTACTCGATTCGGACAGGCTACGAGCAGTACTTC
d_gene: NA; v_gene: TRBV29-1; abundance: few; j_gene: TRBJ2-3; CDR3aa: CSVDGAGSTDTQYF; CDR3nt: TGCAGCGTTGACGGGGCAGGCTCCACAGATACGCAGTATTTT
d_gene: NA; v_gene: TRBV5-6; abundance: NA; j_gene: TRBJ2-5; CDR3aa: CASKGPETQYF; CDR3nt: TGTGCCAGCAAAGGACCCGAGACCCAGTACTTC
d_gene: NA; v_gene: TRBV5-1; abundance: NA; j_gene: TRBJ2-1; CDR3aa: CASSLGQSNEQFF; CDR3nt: TGCGCCAGCAGCTTGGGGCAGAGCAATGAGCAGTTCTTC
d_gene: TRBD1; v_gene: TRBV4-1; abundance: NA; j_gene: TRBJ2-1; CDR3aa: CASSWDRGDQDEQFF; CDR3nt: TGCGCCAGCAGTTGGGACAGGGGGGATCAGGATGAGCAGTTCTTC
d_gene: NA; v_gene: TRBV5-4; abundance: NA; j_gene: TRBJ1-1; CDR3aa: CASSPARAGTEAFF; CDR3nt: TGTGCCAGCAGCCCGGCTAGGGCGGGCACTGAAGCTTTCTTT
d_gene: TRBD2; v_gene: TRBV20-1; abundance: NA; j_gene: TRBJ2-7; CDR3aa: CSAPSGYEQYF; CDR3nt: TGCAGTGCTCCTAGCGGCTACGAGCAGTACTTC
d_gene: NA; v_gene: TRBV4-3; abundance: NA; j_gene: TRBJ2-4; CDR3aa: CASSQDWDTQARYF; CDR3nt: TGCGCCAGCAGCCAAGATTGGGACACCCAGGCTCGTTACTTC
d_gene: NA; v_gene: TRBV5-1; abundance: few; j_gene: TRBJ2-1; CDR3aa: CASSWDIYNEQFF; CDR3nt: TGCGCCAGCAGCTGGGACATCTACAATGAGCAGTTCTTC
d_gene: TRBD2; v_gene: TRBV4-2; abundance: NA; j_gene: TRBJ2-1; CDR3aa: CASSPASLADYNEQFF; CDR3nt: TGTGCCAGCAGCCCGGCATCTCTAGCGGATTACAATGAGCAGTTCTTC
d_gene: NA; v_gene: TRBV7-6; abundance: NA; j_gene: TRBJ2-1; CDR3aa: CASSRPPDREDINEQFF; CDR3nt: TGTGCCAGCAGCCGCCCTCCTGACAGGGAGGATATCAATGAGCAGTTCTTC
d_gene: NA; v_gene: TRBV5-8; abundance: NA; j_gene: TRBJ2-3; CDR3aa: CASSLGHAMGSSTQYF; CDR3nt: TGTGCCAGCAGCTTGGGACACGCCATGGGTAGTAGTACGCAGTATTTT
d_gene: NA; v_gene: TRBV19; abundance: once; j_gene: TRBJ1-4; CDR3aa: CASSRRGGNLEKLFF; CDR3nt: TGTGCCAGTAGTAGACGCGGGGGCAATTTAGAAAAACTGTTTTTT
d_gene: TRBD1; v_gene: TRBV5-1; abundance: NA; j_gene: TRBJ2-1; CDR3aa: CASSAPVPGTDNEQFF; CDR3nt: TGCGCCAGCAGCGCACCCGTGCCCGGGACAGACAATGAGCAGTTCTTC
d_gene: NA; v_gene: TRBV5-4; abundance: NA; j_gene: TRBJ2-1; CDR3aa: CASSGLGNRYNEQFF; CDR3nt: TGTGCCAGCAGCGGATTGGGGAACCGCTACAATGAGCAGTTCTTC
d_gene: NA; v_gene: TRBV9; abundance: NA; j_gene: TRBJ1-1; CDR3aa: CASSTTENTEAFF; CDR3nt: TGTGCCAGCAGCACTACAGAAAACACTGAAGCTTTCTTT
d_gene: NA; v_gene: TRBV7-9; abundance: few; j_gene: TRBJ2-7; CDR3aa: CASSPFPYEQYF; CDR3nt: TGTGCCAGCAGCCCCTTCCCCTACGAGCAGTACTTC
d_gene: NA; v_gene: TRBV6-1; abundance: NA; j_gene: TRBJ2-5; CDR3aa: CASRASGTETQYF; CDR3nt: TGTGCCAGCAGGGCGTCCGGGACAGAGACCCAGTACTTC
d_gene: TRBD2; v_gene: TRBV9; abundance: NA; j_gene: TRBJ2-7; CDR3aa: CASSIGLAGPFSYEQYF; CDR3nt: TGTGCCAGCAGCATTGGACTAGCGGGCCCCTTCTCCTACGAGCAGTACTTC
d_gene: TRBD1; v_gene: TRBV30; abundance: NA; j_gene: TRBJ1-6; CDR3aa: CALHRGNNSPLHF; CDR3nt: TGTGCCTTACACAGGGGGAACAATTCACCCCTCCACTTT
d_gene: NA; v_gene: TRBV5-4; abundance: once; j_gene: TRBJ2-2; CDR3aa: CASSLEKRRQNGGELFF; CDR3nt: TGTGCCAGCAGCTTGGAAAAAAGGAGACAGAACGGCGGGGAGCTGTTTTTT
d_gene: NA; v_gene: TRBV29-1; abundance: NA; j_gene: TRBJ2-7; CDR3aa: CSVVARVDEQYF; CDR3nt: TGCAGCGTTGTTGCGCGGGTAGACGAGCAGTACTTC
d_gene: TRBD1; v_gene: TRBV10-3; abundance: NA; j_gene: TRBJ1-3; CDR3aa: CAISEGTGGNTIYF; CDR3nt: TGTGCCATCAGTGAAGGGACAGGTGGAAACACCATATATTTT
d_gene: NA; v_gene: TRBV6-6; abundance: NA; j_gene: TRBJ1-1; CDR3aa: CASRPGQLNTEAFF; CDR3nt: TGTGCCAGCAGACCGGGACAACTGAACACTGAAGCTTTCTTT
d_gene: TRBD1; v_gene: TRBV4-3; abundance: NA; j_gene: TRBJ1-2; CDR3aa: CASSQVTGGGYTF; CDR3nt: TGCGCCAGCAGCCAAGTTACAGGGGGAGGCTACACCTTC
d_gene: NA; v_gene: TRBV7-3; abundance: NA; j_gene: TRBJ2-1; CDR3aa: CASSRRDSTNEQFF; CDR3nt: TGTGCCAGCAGCCGCCGGGACTCTACAAATGAGCAGTTCTTC